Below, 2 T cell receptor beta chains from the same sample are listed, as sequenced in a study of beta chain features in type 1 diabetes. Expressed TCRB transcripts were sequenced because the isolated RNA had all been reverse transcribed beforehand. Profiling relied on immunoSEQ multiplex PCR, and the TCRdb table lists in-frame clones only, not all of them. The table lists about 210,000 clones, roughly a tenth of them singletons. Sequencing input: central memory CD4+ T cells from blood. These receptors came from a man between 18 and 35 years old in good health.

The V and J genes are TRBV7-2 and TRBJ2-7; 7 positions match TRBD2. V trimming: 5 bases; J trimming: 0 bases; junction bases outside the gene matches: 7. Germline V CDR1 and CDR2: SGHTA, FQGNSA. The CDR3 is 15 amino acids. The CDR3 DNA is TGTGCCAGCAGCCGGATAACGGGAGGCTCCTACGAGCAGTACTTC. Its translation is CASSRITGGSYEQYF.

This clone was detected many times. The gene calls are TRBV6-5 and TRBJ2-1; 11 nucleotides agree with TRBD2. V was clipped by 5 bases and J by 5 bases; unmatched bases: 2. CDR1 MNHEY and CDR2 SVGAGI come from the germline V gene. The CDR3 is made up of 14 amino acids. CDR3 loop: CASSEGLADNEQFF. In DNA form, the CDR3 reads TGTGCCAGCAGTGAGGGACTAGCGGACAATGAGCAGTTCTTC.